This T cell receptor (beta chain) emerged from a study of cytomegalovirus exposure and HLA in healthy donors. The study's findings and limits: The authors assumed roughly uniform sequencing depth across donors for presence/absence analyses. Exclusion applied to some V segments, including TRBV6-2 and TRBV6-3, as they were indistinguishable. Accounts indicate the classifier identified cytomegalovirus status with strong specificity and sensitivity. In an earlier analysis, in roughly 580 donors, most V segments appeared productive either ~87% or ~30% of the time.

The study ran its PCR with 60 Vbeta and 13 Jbeta primers. Repertoires were generated with immunoSEQ multiplex PCR, while TCRdb's copy carries only in-frame clones and drops some. Recorded for this sample: approximately 190,000 clones. Note on this clone: Its antigen is as yet unknown.

In germline, CDR1 is WSHSY, CDR2 SAAADI. There are 14 residues in the CDR3. This TCR was recovered from a man aged 25 to 40 in good health and CMV-seronegative. This rearrangement joins TRBV10-2 to TRBJ2-5; unclear D gene. The end of the DNA is better explained by TRBJ2-7, so the J call may be wrong. The sequencing input was PBMCs. The CDR3 protein is CATKNGFPNYEQYF. For the CDR3, the DNA is TGCGCCACCAAAAACGGGTTCCCTAACTACGAGCAGTACTTC.